The present T cell receptor (beta chain) was sequenced within a study of T-cell memory formation after mild COVID-19 (TCRdb year 2021). Background on the whole study: TCR sequence clusters from the two donors were found to be largely donor specific. In a couple of donors, T-cell clones that expanded and contracted after mild COVID-19 were tracked by sequencing TCRalpha and TCRbeta repertoires over time. The cohort comprised two young, previously healthy adult volunteers, one female and one male. Overall study outcomes, separate from this receptor: Some responding clones were detected in pre-infection memory, which suggested that pre-existing cross-reactive memory T cells had joined the SARS-CoV-2 response. Contracting CD4+ clones appeared mostly in the CM and EM memory subsets, whereas CD8+ clones were enriched in EMRA. SARS-CoV-2 specificity of the second-wave clones peaking on day 37 was not confirmed. Only a couple of mild cases were covered by the study, and larger cohorts that include severe cases with pre-infection samples were considered necessary. Clones that contracted from day 15 to 85 showed balanced CD4/CD8 phenotypes, whereas a second wave of clones that expanded from day 15 to 37 leaned towards CD4+.

For sequencing, an Illumina NovaSeq 6000 was employed. cDNA libraries for TCRalpha and TCRbeta were prepared by 5'RACE using constant-segment primers, with sample barcodes and unique molecular identifiers added. RNA was extracted from every sample with Trizol reagent. Libraries were amplified in two PCR steps, with a second sample barcode and Illumina TruSeq adapters added in the second step. The libraries were sequenced on an Illumina NovaSeq using 2 x 150 bp paired-end reads. As for how the authors treated the data: The reads were demultiplexed and collapsed into UMI-guided consensus sequences using migec v1.2.7. Using mixcr v2.1.11, UMI consensuses were aligned to TRA and TRB V and J templates and then assembled into clonotypes. Expanded or contracted clonotypes were those called significant by both edgeR and NoisET, with noise models trained on biological replicates. edgeR calls used a false discovery rate-adjusted p below 0.01 and a log2 fold-change threshold of 1. PCA with hierarchical clustering of max-normalized trajectories of the 1000 most abundant clonotypes was used as exploratory dynamics analysis. The CD4 or CD8 phenotype of responding clones was assigned using the separately sequenced CD4+ and CD8+ repertoires. TCRdb cleaned the public reads at Q25 with fastp, built clones with MiXCR and kept in-frame beta chains. Rows merge per CDR3 protein into single entries with the most common DNA and genes. These V and J calls derive from TCRdb rather than the authors' analysis. This sample gives 300,000 to 400,000 distinct CDR3 sequences in total; around 28% of them show up just once. Of the sample, 13% falls within the top ten clones.

This clonotype appeared a few times. The specificity of this receptor is unknown. Nothing much larger sits one base from this clone, and base qualities are not available. V trim: 3 bases; J trim: 7 bases; unmatched bases: 10. The CDR3 runs 16 residues from the cysteine to the phenylalanine. Just the 48-base CDR3 DNA is kept, in frame starting at base 1. Ficoll-Paque density gradient centrifugation was used to isolate PBMCs. The chain is made from TRBV12-3 or TRBV12-4 and TRBJ2-2, with 8 junctional bases fitting TRBD2. Sequences were obtained from PBMCs or a T cell subset sorted from them (not recorded which). The receptor comes from an adult woman who had mild COVID-19 (a few samples of this study predate the infection). The sample titles of this study are shuffled in the database, so cell type and time point are left out; the donor was told from shared clones. The CDR3 region: CASSFIAGRINGELFF. The sequenced DNA: TGTGCCAGCAGTTTCATAGCGGGGAGGATTAACGGGGAGCTGTTTTTT.